This TCR beta chain was identified in a study of shared clonotypes between healthy human individuals (dated by TCRdb to about 2020). Describing the broader study: The cohort included three men and a couple of women between 18 and 49 years of age. Per donor, three plates each were used for CD4 naive and CD4 memory, two for CD8 naive, and one for CD8 memory. The study deeply sequenced blood TCR repertoires of five healthy adults to estimate repertoire size and the extent of clonotype sharing between individuals. To increase sequencing depth and limit assay-specific biases, TCR repertoire library preparation and sequencing were carried out by different laboratories using diverse techniques. Each donor's leukapheresis produced roughly between roughly 0.94 and 9.5 billion PBMCs. What the authors observed across the whole study: Compared with non-shared clonotypes, the clonotypes found in all four sorted-subset donors had higher generation probabilities. Only blood was sampled, and tissue TCR repertoires likely differ from those in blood. Based on pairwise subsampling, the degree of clonotype sharing among donors was expected to be affected by sequencing depth. Because the study included only a small number of donors, the genetic and exposure-history diversity represented was limited. Across a few donors, roughly 5% of naive CD4, approximately 3.6% of naive CD8, approximately 2.5% of memory CD4, and 0.4% to 0.45% of memory CD8 clonotypes were shared. Incomplete sequencing was indicated by rarefaction of sorted-subset datasets, despite the large sequencing depth. Larger estimated clonotype richness was generally found for naive subsets than for memory subsets.

The donors were healthy, HIV-negative adults who had no recently reported acute infections or vaccinations. Every donor was a Caucasian adult residing in Nashville, Tennessee, USA. CD4+ T cells were enriched through magnetic negative selection, after which naive cells were positively selected on CD45RA and the remaining negative fraction served as the memory subset. Blood was collected by leukapheresis, and PBMCs were isolated by Ficoll-Histopaque density gradient centrifugation and then cryopreserved in liquid nitrogen vapor phase. Analytical flow cytometry was used to check the purity and quantity of every magnetically sorted T cell population. Each sorted fraction had its genomic DNA isolated and then quantified by UV absorbance on a Nanodrop 2000c. This clone has only a few counts. Its cognate antigen has yet to be identified. No per-base quality is available; no much larger clone lies one base away. This specimen includes other DNA sequences encoding the same CDR3.

Using the deep immunoSEQ assay, multiplex PCR amplified TCR CDR3 regions from genomic DNA. Genomic DNA extracted from each cell subset was distributed evenly over all wells of several immunoSEQ 96-well plates, and each plate served as one replicate. For sorted subsets, each replicate PCR was loaded with roughly 200 ng genomic DNA, equivalent to 30,000 or so T cell genomes. Purified libraries were quantified with a Qubit 3.0 fluorometer, sized on a Bioanalyzer 2100, and re-quantified with the KAPA Library Quantification kit. Each immunoSEQ 96-well plate was sequenced on its own single-read 150-cycle Illumina NextSeq 550 flow cell. In the original analysis: Because only junctional sequences without quality scores were contained in the immunoSEQ output, filtering matching that applied to full-length reads could not be performed. Sequences were annotated with PyIR, a Python wrapper for IgBLAST v1.9, using IMGT germline references to assign V/J genes and CDR3. Any read was removed if the V/J assignment was weak (E-value above 1e-6), the CDR3 was missing, or the read contained stop codons, out-of-frame junctions, or ambiguous translated residues. V3J clonotypes were defined as sequences sharing an identical inferred V gene, J gene, and CDR3 amino acid sequence. To compute the percentage overlap between repertoires, the number of shared unique clonotypes was divided by the size of the smaller repertoire. Three approaches were used to assess repertoire richness: RTK rarefaction, the Chao1 estimator, and Recon v2.1 estimates of unobserved clonotypes. OLGA was used to compute generation probabilities for all TCRbeta clonotypes that the gDNA method yielded from several donors. As stored in TCRdb, this immuneACCESS dataset retains in-frame rearrangements with V and J assigned. A fraction of the clones does not appear; measured against another copy, unresolved V genes explain less than half of the discrepancy, and the remainder lacks a known reason. That table furnishes V, J and clone size, whereas the DNA furnished D and trimming. This sample has over a million clones in its table, and 75% of those were observed once. The top ten clones comprise about 1.5% of the sample.

CDR1 and CDR2 were assigned from the germline V gene as SGHDT and YYEEEE. The CDR3 has 14 amino acids, counting the end cysteine and phenylalanine. The DNA shown is the 42-base CDR3, in frame from base 1. At the junction V is shortened by 0 bases and J by 6 bases, with 7 bases in between. The sequenced material came from memory CD4+ T cells sorted from blood. The cell subset or site tag for this specimen amounts to: CD45RA-negative fraction. The rearranged chain carries TRBV5-6 and TRBJ1-6; no confident D gene assignment can be made. This TCR was recovered from a man aged 18 to 29 in good health. The nucleotide sequence is given as TGTGCCAGCAGCTTGGGTAAAGGTAATTCACCCCTCCACTTT. It encodes CASSLGKGNSPLHF.